This TCR beta chain was recorded in a study of immune characterization of retroperitoneal liposarcoma. TCRdb re-called the PCR reads through MiXCR, storing one row per CDR3 protein. The sample shows some 11,000 distinct CDR3 sequences, 25% to 30% of them seen only once. Germline CDR1 WNHNN, CDR2 SYGVQD (reference sequence). This CDR3 region has 16 residues. Trimming removed 5 bases from V and 4 bases from J, with 18 bases in between. This clonotype was observed many times. This TCR was recovered from a male donor with retroperitoneal liposarcoma. The rearrangement uses TRBV10-1 and TRBJ2-1; D possibly uses TRBD1 or TRBD2 (5 bases each). What was sequenced was tumor tissue. Here the CDR3 reads CASSREDPPGYNEQFF. The CDR3 nucleotides are TGCGCCAGCAGTCGGGAAGATCCCCCAGGGTACAATGAGCAGTTCTTC.